A selection of T cell receptor beta chains follows, all from one sample in a study of T cell responses to AZD1222 COVID-19 vaccine. TCRdb's copy holds only in-frame clones and misses some; the assay was immunoSEQ multiplex PCR. The sample consists of under 170,000 clones, more than 85% of them appearing once. The sequencing here drew on peripheral blood, taken 28 days after the second AZD1222 dose. Receptor source: an adult who received the AZD1222 COVID-19 vaccine. CDR3s include the opening cysteine and the closing phenylalanine or tryptophan. A D gene is named only where the DNA matches it firmly. Part of the rows lack a size; the others show once, few, many or a class for expanded clones.

>TRBD1|.|TRBJ1-1|TRBV7-2
TGTGCCAGCAGCGACACCGGACAGGGCCGGAATGGGGCTTTCTTT
CASSDTGQGRNGAFF
>.|.|TRBJ1-5|TRBV15
TGTGCCACCAGCAGAGATGGGCTTTATAGCAATCAGCCCCAGCATTTT
CATSRDGLYSNQPQHF
>.|.|TRBJ1-5|TRBV7-2
TGTGCCAGCAGCCCCCGGGACATCAGAGAGAGTCAGCCCCAGCATTTT
CASSPRDIRESQPQHF
>.|.|TRBJ2-7|TRBV27
TGTGCCAGCAGTTTAAACTCCCTTTACTCCTACGAGCAGTACTTC
CASSLNSLYSYEQYF
>.|once|TRBJ1-1|TRBV6-1
TGTGCCAGCAGTGAGTCCCCACTGAACACTGAAGCTTTCTTT
CASSESPLNTEAFF
>.|once|TRBJ1-3|TRBV13
TGTGCCAGCAGCTTAGGGTTGGGGGACACCTATCTCCCCTCTGGAAACACCATATATTTT
CASSLGLGDTYLPSGNTIYF
>TRBD2|.|TRBJ2-7|TRBV6-2/TRBV6-3
TGTGCCAGCAGTTTGCAAACCGGGGGGAGGGGCTACGAGCAGTACTTC
CASSLQTGGRGYEQYF
>.|.|TRBJ2-3|TRBV9
TGTGCCAGCAGCGTAACCCTTAGCACAGATACGCAGTATTTT
CASSVTLSTDTQYF
>TRBD2|.|TRBJ2-1|TRBV28
TGTGCCAGCAGTAAACTCGGACTAGCGGAGAGCAATGAGCAGTTCTTC
CASSKLGLAESNEQFF
>.|.|TRBJ2-1|TRBV29-1
TGCAGCGTTCAATCGGGTGGGCAGTTCTTC
CSVQSGGQFF
>.|.|TRBJ1-2|TRBV10-3
TGTGCCATCAGTGCGGGAGGAGTAGGAAACTATGGCTACACCTTC
CAISAGGVGNYGYTF
>.|.|TRBJ1-1|TRBV12-3/TRBV12-4
TGTGCCAGCAGACGGACAGCCGATACTGAAGCTTTCTTT
CASRRTADTEAFF
>.|once|TRBJ1-1|TRBV21-1
TGTGCCAGTACCTCGTCAGGGGACACTGAAGCTTTCTTT
CASTSSGDTEAFF
>TRBD2|.|TRBJ2-7|TRBV5-4
TGTGCCAGCAGCGTTGGGGCCACCGGGACTAGCGCCTACGAGCAGTACTTC
CASSVGATGTSAYEQYF
>TRBD1|.|TRBJ2-7|TRBV9
TGTGCCAGCAGCGTGTCGCCGACGGGACAGAATTCCTACGAGCAGTACTTC
CASSVSPTGQNSYEQYF
>.|.|TRBJ1-2|TRBV3-1/TRBV3-2
TGTGCCAGCAGCCATCCCCAGGGGACTGTGGCTTCGATTAACTATGGCTACACCTTC
CASSHPQGTVASINYGYTF
>TRBD1|.|TRBJ1-1|TRBV25-1
TGTGCCAGCAGTCGACAGGGGGCGAGCACTGAAGCTTTCTTT
CASSRQGASTEAFF